What follows are 18 T cell receptor beta chains derived from one specimen sequenced in a study of blood T cell repertoires in COVID-19. Assay used: immunoSEQ multiplex PCR; TCRdb lists only in-frame clones, some missing. Of 150,000 to 200,000 clones listed, around 83% are singletons. Source material: PBMCs or T cells enriched from blood (not recorded which). These receptors were taken from a woman between 25 and 40 years old who had been exposed to COVID-19.

The chain combines TRBV4-1 with TRBJ1-2; D remains ambiguous. Germline V gives CDR1 MGHRA, CDR2 YSYEKL. The V end lost 0 bases, the J end lost 4 bases, and 21 bases lay between the germline ends. This CDR3 has 18 amino acids. Here the CDR3 DNA reads TGCGCCAGCAGCCAAGATCCTGGACTTTATGACCCTTCCTATGGCTACACCTTC. Its protein product is CASSQDPGLYDPSYGYTF.

The V call is TRBV7-9, the J call TRBJ1-6; D gene ambiguous. Between the trimmed V and J ends, which lost 5 bases and 9 bases, there was a span of 8 bases. The CDR3 runs 12 residues. The germline gives CDR1 SEHNR, CDR2 FQNEAQ (reference sequence). The CDR3 DNA is TGTGCCAGCAGCCTAATTGGTTCACCCCTCCACTTT. As protein: CASSLIGSPLHF. Variable domain in full (rest from reference TRBV7-9 and TRBJ1-6): DTGVSQNPRHKITKRGQNVTFRCDPISEHNRLYWYRQTLGQGPEFLTYFQNEAQLEKSRLLSDRFSAERPKGSFSTLEIQRTEQGDSAMYLCASSLIGSPLHFGNGTRLTVT.

V usage is TRBV5-5 and J usage is TRBJ1-4; 10 nucleotides align to TRBD1. Losses at the gene ends were 4 bases for V and 4 bases for J; bases not matched to a gene: 7. The CDR3 spans 16 residues. Germline V gene sequence: CDR1 SGHKS, CDR2 YYEKEE (reference sequence). The CDR3 is CASSDDRGLINEKLFF. CDR3 in DNA: TGTGCCAGCAGCGACGACAGGGGGCTAATTAATGAAAAACTGTTTTTT.

The gene calls are TRBV7-6 and TRBJ1-5; TRBD1 might be the D (6 bases). The CDR3 loop spans 15 amino acids. Germline V gives CDR1 SGHVS, CDR2 FNYEAQ. Trimming stripped 1 base from V and 6 bases from J, with 13 bases between. The CDR3 DNA sequence: TGTGCCAGCAGCTTAGGAACTCAGGGGACTCAGCCCCAGCATTTT. Protein: CASSLGTQGTQPQHF.

This chain connects TRBV24-1 to TRBJ2-2, with 7 positions matching TRBD1. Trimming took 4 bases from V and 0 from J; bases not matched to a gene: 4. Germline V CDR1 and CDR2: KGHDR, SFDVKD. The CDR3 contains 16 residues. The CDR3 region is CATSDSGTANTGELFF. The CDR3 DNA reads as TGTGCCACCAGTGACTCCGGGACAGCGAACACCGGGGAGCTGTTTTTT.

The rearrangement links TRBV27 to TRBJ2-3, with 7 bases lining up with TRBD1. Germline V gene sequence: CDR1 MNHEY, CDR2 SMNVEV (reference sequence). The CDR3 runs to 15 residues. The V and J ends lost 4 bases and 2 bases, in that order; junction bases with no gene match: 6. In nucleotides, the CDR3 is TGTGCCAGCAGTTCACAGGGGCTGATCACAGATACGCAGTATTTT. Its protein is CASSSQGLITDTQYF.

The V gene is TRBV30, the J gene TRBJ2-7, with TRBD1 matching over 9 bases. The CDR3 totals 15 residues. Looked up from germline, CDR1 is GTSNPN and CDR2 is SVGIG (reference sequence). V gave up 3 bases and J gave up 0 bases; unmatched junction bases: 6. CDR3 nucleotide sequence: TGTGCCTGGAGCGAGGGACAGGGTAGCTCCTACGAGCAGTACTTC. This encodes CAWSEGQGSSYEQYF.

The chain employs TRBV23-1 and TRBJ1-3, with 7 bases that match TRBD1. TRBV23-1 is recorded as an ORF, its role being uncertain. Trimming took 5 bases from V and 7 from J; bases not matched to a gene: 5. The CDR3 spans 13 residues. CDR3 in DNA: TGCGCCAGCAGTTTTCAGGGGGTCAACACCATATATTTT. Protein sequence: CASSFQGVNTIYF.

This clone appeared once. V usage is TRBV7-8 and J usage is TRBJ2-7, with TRBD1 matching 8 bases. The junction had 15 bases not matched to a gene; V was cut back by 5 bases and J by 9 bases. The CDR3 contains 15 residues. The germline CDR1 and CDR2 sequences are SGHVS and FQNEAQ. The CDR3 loop is CASSPRLDRARGQYF. CDR3 nucleotides: TGTGCCAGCAGCCCTAGGCTGGACAGGGCCCGGGGGCAGTACTTC.

The gene calls are TRBV11-2 and TRBJ2-3, with TRBD2 matching 14 bases. The CDR3 totals 19 residues. V shed 2 bases, J shed 9 bases, and the junction held 16 bases outside the gene matches. CDR1 is SGHAT, CDR2 FQNNGV, per germline. Here the CDR3 reads CASSLRSTSGGAKAKTQYF. The CDR3 DNA is TGTGCCAGCAGCTTAAGGTCGACTAGCGGGGGGGCAAAGGCGAAAACGCAGTATTTT.

The chain links TRBV11-3 to TRBJ1-1; 9 bases agree with TRBD1. The CDR3 is made up of 14 amino acids. Looked up from germline, CDR1 is SGHNT and CDR2 is YENEEA. J lost 1 base, V lost 5 bases, and 2 bases had no gene match. The CDR3 nucleotides are TGTGCCAGCAGCCCGGGACAGGGGAACACTGAAGCTTTCTTT. Protein product: CASSPGQGNTEAFF. Full variable domain (outside the CDR3, taken from reference TRBV11-3 and TRBJ1-1): EAGVVQSPRYKIIEKKQPVAFWCNPISGHNTLYWYLQNLGQGPELLIRYENEEAVDDSQLPKDRFSAERLKGVDSTLKIQPAELGDSAVYLCASSPGQGNTEAFFGQGTRLTVV.

This sequence joins TRBV11-2 and TRBJ1-1; 9 positions match TRBD1. Looked up from germline, CDR1 is SGHAT and CDR2 is FQNNGV. This CDR3 contains 16 residues. Trimming took 5 bases from V and 1 from J; bases not matched to a gene: 8. The CDR3 DNA is TGTGCCAGCAGCCATTGGACAGGGGCGCCGAACACTGAAGCTTTCTTT. Amino acid sequence: CASSHWTGAPNTEAFF.

This clone was counted a few times. This chain connects TRBV2 to TRBJ1-5; perhaps TRBD1 as D (6 bases). The V end was cut by 7 bases, the J end by 0 bases, with 13 bases between. The CDR3 runs 15 residues. Germline V CDR1 and CDR2: SNHLY, FYNNEI. The chain's CDR3 is CASINDRYSNQPQHF. CDR3 sequence (DNA): TGTGCCAGCATCAACGACAGGTATAGCAATCAGCCCCAGCATTTT.

This clone has just a few counts. The chain links TRBV12-3 or TRBV12-4 to TRBJ1-6; D unclear. The CDR3 consists of 13 residues. V was shortened by 3 bases and J by 8 bases, with 8 bases between the two germline ends. CDR3 sequence: CASSLSVDSPLHF. The CDR3 bases are TGTGCCAGCAGTTTGTCAGTTGATTCACCCCTCCACTTT.

The CDR3 DNA reads TGTGCCATCAGTGTCTATTCCCAGGGGGCAACGGACACTGAAGCTTTCTTT. As protein: CAISVYSQGATDTEAFF. The chain couples TRBV10-3 to TRBJ1-1, with 8 positions matching TRBD1. Germline CDR1 reads ENHRY; CDR2 reads SYGVKD. V shed 4 bases, J shed 3 bases, and the junction held 13 bases outside the gene matches. The CDR3 has 17 amino acids.

J is TRBJ2-2 and V is TRBV9; TRBD1 is a possible D gene (6 bases). Germline lookup yields CDR1 SGDLS and CDR2 YYNGEE. The CDR3 is 13 amino acids. The V gene lost 0 bases and the J gene lost 6 bases, with 6 bases spanning the gap. In DNA form, the CDR3 reads TGTGCCAGCAGCGTAGGGGGGCCCGGGGAGCTGTTTTTT. Amino acids: CASSVGGPGELFF.

This clone has a handful of counts. This chain connects TRBV19 to TRBJ2-5; D unresolved. This CDR3 has 14 amino acids. Trimming cost V 5 bases and J 4 bases, with 14 bases left between them. Germline CDR1 is LNHDA and CDR2 is SQIVND (reference sequence). CDR3 sequence reads: CASSGAPSRETQYF. The CDR3 DNA follows: TGTGCCAGTAGTGGAGCACCCAGTAGAGAGACCCAGTACTTC. The full variable domain, its missing parts supplied by reference TRBV19 and TRBJ2-5, is DGGITQSPKYLFRKEGQNVTLSCEQNLNHDAMYWYRQDPGQGLRLIYYSQIVNDFQKGDIAEGYSVSREKKESFPLTVTSAQKNPTAFYLCASSGAPSRETQYFGPGTRLLVL.

The gene calls are TRBV5-6 and TRBJ2-6; TRBD1 matches 9 bases. Germline V lookup: CDR1 SGHDT, CDR2 YYEEEE. V trimming: 5 bases; J trimming: 6 bases; junction bases outside the gene matches: 9. This CDR3 spans 16 amino acids. The CDR3 DNA reads TGTGCCAGCAGACGGGACAGGGAGGACGCGGCCAACGTCCTGACTTTC. Its protein is CASRRDREDAANVLTF.